Below are 24 T cell receptor beta chains sequenced from a single sample in a study of tumor and adjacent non-tumor tissue in lung cancer. TCRbeta libraries were built with three rounds of nested PCR, modified from ARM-PCR. TCRdb analysed the multiplex PCR reads with MiXCR anew, one entry per CDR3 protein. The table shows approximately 79,000 distinct CDR3 sequences, with approximately 77% occurring only once. This sample's RNA came from whole unsorted tissue. What was sequenced was lung tumor tissue. The receptors derive from a woman in her 40s with non-small cell lung cancer.

In regard to this clonotype: Because the CDR3 is missing its conserved closing phenylalanine or tryptophan, this is likely a read error. This chain uses TRBV28 with TRBJ1-3, with D unclear. Between the trimmed V and J ends, which lost 10 bases and 2 bases, there was a span of 12 bases. Looked up from germline, CDR1 is MDHEN and CDR2 is SYDVKM. The CDR3 consists of 13 residues. The CDR3 loop reads CAISPNPGNTIYY. In DNA form, the CDR3 reads TGTGCCATCAGCCCAAACCCTGGAAACACCATATATTAT.

Remarks on this clonotype: This CDR3 fails to terminate in the conserved phenylalanine or tryptophan, so it likely reflects a read error. The CDR3: CASSLIGRRAQETQYL. In nucleotides, the CDR3 is TGTGCCAGCAGCTTAATTGGGCGGAGGGCCCAAGAGACTCAGTACTTA. J is TRBJ2-5 and V is TRBV11-2, with D possibly being TRBD2 (6 bases). CDR3 length: 16 residues. Per germline, CDR1 SGHAT and CDR2 FQNNGV.

As to this clonotype: This is likely a read error, given that the CDR3 carries no conserved phenylalanine or tryptophan at its end. The chain carries TRBV12-5 and TRBJ2-7; TRBD1 agrees at 9 bases. The CDR3 has 14 residues. Germline CDR1 LGHNT, CDR2 FRNRAP. Unmatched junction bases numbered 6, after V lost 7 bases and J lost 2 bases. In nucleotides, the CDR3 is TGTGCTAGTGCCTTACAGGGGGCCGCCTACGAGCAGTACATA. Translating gives CASALQGAAYEQYI.

Only a few counts were recorded for this clonotype. This rearrangement joins TRBV11-1 to TRBJ2-6; 11 bases agree with TRBD2. The V gene's germline CDR1 is SGHAT and CDR2 FQDESV (reference sequence). This CDR3 contains 17 residues. V trimming: 2 bases; J trimming: 9 bases; junction bases outside the gene matches: 9. The CDR3, as DNA: TGTGCCAGCAGCTTAACTAGCGGGAGCTCTGGAGTCAACGTCCTGACTTTC. Its protein product is CASSLTSGSSGVNVLTF. Full variable domain (remainder filled in from reference TRBV11-1 and TRBJ2-6): EAEVAQSPRYKITEKSQAVAFWCDPISGHATLYWYRQILGQGPELLVQFQDESVVDDSQLPKDRFSAERLKGVDSTLKIQPAELGDSAMYLCASSLTSGSSGVNVLTFGAGSRLTVL.

About this clonotype: This could be a read error, since a much larger clone is one nucleotide away. This chain uses TRBV6-6 with TRBJ2-5; 7 positions agree with TRBD2. The length of the CDR3 is 14 residues. Germline values: CDR1 MNHNY, CDR2 SVGAGI (reference sequence). This CDR3 is CDSSYGTTQETQYF. For the CDR3, the DNA is TGTGACAGCAGTTACGGGACTACTCAAGAGACCCAGTACTTC.

Concerning this clonotype: Germline and junction disagree at one end, which may indicate a read error. The chain joins TRBV24-1 to TRBJ2-3; 7 nucleotides align to TRBD2. CDR1 is KGHDR and CDR2 is SFDVKD in the germline V gene. This CDR3 region has 16 residues. The CDR3 loop reads CATSGRSGAGTDTKYF. The CDR3, as DNA: TGTGCCACTAGTGGACGAAGCGGGGCCGGCACAGATACGAAGTATTTT.

This clonotype came up once. V gene TRBV29-1 combines with J gene TRBJ2-1, with D maybe TRBD2 (6 bases). CDR1 SQVTM and CDR2 ANQGSEA come from the germline V gene. This CDR3 spans 18 amino acids. Trimming shortened V by 2 bases and J by 1 base, and 21 bases separated the two germline ends. The CDR3 sequence: CSVELSGVGVWSYNEQFF. CDR3 DNA: TGCAGCGTTGAACTATCGGGAGTAGGAGTATGGTCCTACAATGAGCAGTTCTTC.

As to this clonotype: At one end, the junction sequence differs from germline, possibly due to a read error. The gene calls are TRBV12-5 and TRBJ2-3, with 8 bases matching TRBD2. The CDR3 is 15 amino acids. In germline, CDR1 is LGHNT, CDR2 FRNRAP. The CDR3, as DNA: TGTCCTAGTGGGATGAAGCGGGGGAGCACAGATACGCAGTATTTT. Translated, it gives CPSGMKRGSTDTQYF.

A single count supports this clonotype. This CDR3 is missing its conserved last phenylalanine or tryptophan, likely due to a read error. CDR3 in DNA: TGTGCTAGCAGCTCGGGACCTACGGGTGAGCAGTTCTTA. It codes for CASSSGPTGEQFL. The chain links TRBV5-4 to TRBJ2-1; the D call may be TRBD1 or TRBD2 (5 bases each). The CDR3 runs 13 residues. The germline V gene encodes CDR1 SGHNT and CDR2 YYREEE (reference sequence).

In this sample, this clonotype turned up once. The CDR3 here is CGSNSRDSRNTGELFF. The DNA for the CDR3 is TGTGGCAGTAACTCCCGGGACTCTCGAAACACCGGGGAGCTGTTTTTT. The chain carries TRBV7-9 and TRBJ2-2; possibly TRBD2 for D (6 bases). The CDR3 has 16 residues. Germline V gene lookup returns CDR1 SEHNR and CDR2 FQNEAQ (reference sequence).

Comment on this clonotype: The limits of the CDR3 on the DNA are not certain, so only TCRdb's listed CDR3 is given. The chain has TRBV28 and TRBJ1-2; the table's D call, TRBD1, was not checked against the DNA. Including both end residues, the CDR3 is 15 amino acids long. Germline values: CDR1 MDHEN, CDR2 SYDVKM. The CDR3 reads CASSYTPPTNYGCTF.

Notes on this clonotype: The conserved phenylalanine or tryptophan is not found at the CDR3 terminus, so this likely reflects a read error. Because the CDR3's place on the DNA is in doubt, the DNA is left out and the CDR3 is given as listed by TCRdb. The chain has TRBV12-3 or TRBV12-4 and TRBJ2-2; the table's D call, TRBD1, was not checked against the DNA. Both ends counted, the CDR3 spans 15 residues. CDR3 protein: CASRGDRVGTGKLFS.

Turning to this clonotype: Sequence at one end of the junction differs from germline and may be a read error. The rearrangement joins TRBV7-8 to TRBJ2-7; 8 positions agree with TRBD2. Germline loops: CDR1 SGHVS, CDR2 FQNEAQ. This CDR3 is built from 20 residues. The CDR3 DNA sequence: TGTGCCAGCAGCCCGCGGCTTGCCGTAGCGGGGTCGGTCGGGTCGTACGAGCAATACTTC. As protein: CASSPRLAVAGSVGSYEQYF.

As concerns this clonotype: The junction shows a germline mismatch at one end, possibly a read error. This chain connects TRBV11-2 to TRBJ2-3; 10 nucleotides align to TRBD2. Per germline, CDR1 SGHAT and CDR2 FQNNGV. This CDR3 comprises 14 residues. The CDR3 is CVSSPLAGEDTQYF. The CDR3 bases are TGTGTCAGCAGCCCTCTAGCGGGGGAGGATACGCAGTATTTT.

This sequence joins TRBV11-3 and TRBJ2-7; TRBD2 aligns across 8 bases. Germline CDR1 reads SGHNT; CDR2 reads YENEEA. V trimming: 4 bases; J trimming: 3 bases; junction bases outside the gene matches: 11. This CDR3 has 16 amino acids. For the CDR3, the DNA is TGTGCCAGCAGCTCCCCTCTTCGGGGGGGGATCTACGAGCAGTACTTC. Amino acid sequence: CASSSPLRGGIYEQYF. The full variable domain, completed using reference TRBV11-3 and TRBJ2-7, is EAGVVQSPRYKIIEKKQPVAFWCNPISGHNTLYWYLQNLGQGPELLIRYENEEAVDDSQLPKDRFSAERLKGVDSTLKIQPAELGDSAVYLCASSSPLRGGIYEQYFGPGTRLTVT.

This clonotype has only one observation. The chain combines TRBV6-2 or TRBV6-3 with TRBJ2-7; possibly TRBD2 for D (6 bases). The CDR3 has 16 residues. V lost 2 bases and J 2 bases, leaving 16 bases between the germline ends. Germline V gene data show CDR1 as MNHEY and CDR2 as SVGEGT. CDR3 nucleotide sequence: TGTGCCAGCAGTTACCCAAAGACTAGAGACACCTACGAGCAGTACTTC. Its translation: CASSYPKTRDTYEQYF.

Worth noting for this clonotype: One junction end does not reproduce the germline sequence, and a read error may be involved. DNA of the CDR3: TGCAGTACTAGGGTACCTCGTGGGCCTGGTTACACCTTC. The encoded protein is CSTRVPRGPGYTF. The chain combines TRBV20-1 with TRBJ1-2; the D is unclear. The germline V gene has CDR1 DFQATT and CDR2 SNEGSKA (reference sequence). The CDR3 has 13 amino acids.

Note on this clonotype: The CDR3 end shows no conserved phenylalanine or tryptophan, and so a read error is likely. The chain recombines TRBV11-1 with TRBJ2-3; 10 nucleotides agree with TRBD2. The CDR3 is made up of 16 amino acids. V lost 4 bases and J lost 8; bases outside the gene matches: 12. Germline V gene sequence: CDR1 SGHAT, CDR2 FQDESV (reference sequence). The CDR3 loop reads CASSSIAGGTGGTQYY. CDR3 DNA sequence: TGTGCCAGCAGCTCCATAGCGGGGGGCACTGGAGGTACGCAGTATTAT.

This clonotype occurred many times. The chain carries TRBV29-1 and TRBJ1-1, with D tentatively TRBD1 (5 bases). Trimming took 4 bases from V and 4 from J, leaving 19 bases between them. CDR1 and CDR2 (germline): SQVTM, ANQGSEA. This CDR3 has 15 residues. The CDR3 DNA reads TGCAGCGTTGTGGGGGATGACAGAGATTCCACTGAAGCTTTCTTT. Amino acids: CSVVGDDRDSTEAFF.

V is TRBV20-1 and J is TRBJ1-1, with D perhaps matching TRBD1 (5 bases). V gave up 7 bases and J gave up 0 bases, with 21 bases separating them. Germline-derived CDR1 and CDR2 are DFQATT and SNEGSKA (reference sequence). The CDR3 sequence is 16 residues long. The CDR3 sequence: CSVSQQGTLMNTEAFF. Written as DNA, the CDR3 is TGCAGTGTTAGCCAGCAGGGTACCCTTATGAACACTGAAGCTTTCTTT.

Details on this clonotype: The junction does not match germline at one end; this may be a read error. The chain carries TRBV11-2 and TRBJ2-1, with 8 bases matching TRBD1. The CDR3 consists of 14 residues. CDR1 SGHAT and CDR2 FQNNGV come from the germline V gene. Here the CDR3 reads CASSPRTGYNEQLF. CDR3 bases: TGTGCTAGCAGCCCGCGGACAGGGTATAATGAGCAGCTCTTC.

Notes on this clonotype: The CDR3 end shows no conserved phenylalanine or tryptophan, and so a read error is likely. The chain has TRBV10-1 and TRBJ2-3, with TRBD1 as a possible D gene (5 bases). Germline CDR1 is WNHNN and CDR2 is SYGVQD (reference sequence). CDR3 length equals 15 residues. The CDR3 nucleotides are TGCGTCAGCAGCCTCGACAGACTCTCGACAGATACGCAGTATTAT. Translating it yields CVSSLDRLSTDTQYY.

This clonotype was found once. Germline and junction disagree at one end, which may indicate a read error. This sequence joins TRBV11-2 and TRBJ2-3; D unclear. The V gene's germline CDR1 is SGHAT and CDR2 FQNNGV. CDR3 length: 14 residues. CDR3 sequence (DNA): TGTACCAGCAGCCGCACGGGCACAGATAGTACGCAGTATTTT. It is translated as CTSSRTGTDSTQYF.

About this clonotype itself: The CDR3 carries no conserved terminal phenylalanine or tryptophan, so it likely arises from a read error. No DNA is shown, since the ends of the CDR3 on it are uncertain; the CDR3 is the one TCRdb lists. CDR3 amino acids: CASKCEGAGANVVTI. The chain couples TRBV6-5 to TRBJ2-6; the D call of TRBD1 is as the table states it, not checked on the DNA. Germline V gene data show CDR1 as MNHEY and CDR2 as SVGAGI. The CDR3 numbers 15 amino acids, ends counted.